This T cell receptor (beta chain) originates from a study of vaccination and CD4 T cells after COVID-19. Overall study context: Overlapping spike peptides served as the stimulus for the cells. These peptides came from SARS-CoV-2 and from the common cold coronaviruses HCoV-NL63, HCoV-OC43 and HCoV-229E.

Broader study findings: A comparatively limited set of convalescent patients was examined, with no early post-infection timepoints.

A few counts support this clonotype. Its specificity is not known. Described treatment: approximately nine-day PBMC culture with coronavirus spike peptide pools or control peptides (ViraFEST assay). This CDR3 spans 13 amino acids. V was clipped by 12 bases and J by 4 bases, with 14 bases between them. The germline V gene encodes CDR1 KGHDR and CDR2 SFDVKD. The study sequenced cultured CD4+ T cell DNA using the Oncomine TCR Beta short-read assay. TCRdb processed the PCR reads anew with MiXCR; each CDR3 protein has one entry. Of several thousand distinct CDR3 sequences listed, roughly 23% are singletons.

The sequences come from CD4+ T cells from blood, cultured in vitro, collected after SARS-CoV-2 vaccination. This TCR came from a human donor who had recovered from COVID-19. The chain is built from TRBV24-1 and TRBJ2-2; D is perhaps TRBD2 (6 bases). The CDR3 region is CAVLGRGTGELFF. The CDR3 bases are TGTGCCGTCCTGGGGCGGGGCACCGGGGAGCTGTTTTTT.